This is a list of T cell receptor beta chains from one sample in a study of T cell responses to AZD1222 COVID-19 vaccine. Measured with immunoSEQ multiplex PCR; TCRdb has only the in-frame clones, and not every one. This sample has 100,000 to 150,000 clones, with over 75% found just once. The sample consisted of peripheral blood, taken on day 0 of AZD1222 vaccination. The receptors originated from an adult in good health. CDR3s include the opening cysteine and the closing phenylalanine or tryptophan. D genes are given only for firm matches. Clone size is shown for a subset of rows, as once, few, many or a class of expanded clone.

TRBJ2-7	TRBV25-1	.	.	TGTGCCAGCAGTGTGAGGGAGGAGCAGTACTTC	CASSVREEQYF
TRBJ2-7	TRBV27	TRBD2	.	TGTGCCAGCAGTTCCGCCAGCGGGAGGCGGTCTTCCGAGCAGTACTTC	CASSSASGRRSSEQYF
TRBJ1-4	TRBV10-3	.	.	TGTGCCCCCATCGACTCAGGCCCGGGACACCCTGACGAACTGTTTTTT	CAPIDSGPGHPDELFF
TRBJ1-1	TRBV19	TRBD1	.	TGTGCCAGTAGTGCGGGACAGGCGATGAACACTGAAGCTTTCTTT	CASSAGQAMNTEAFF
TRBJ1-1	TRBV12-3/TRBV12-4	.	.	TGTGCCAGCAGTTTGCCTAGTAACACTGAAGCTTTCTTT	CASSLPSNTEAFF
TRBJ2-5	TRBV19	.	once	TGTGCCAGTAGTTCGTCGGGCGGAGGGGAGACCCAGTACTTC	CASSSSGGGETQYF
TRBJ2-1	TRBV6-6	.	few	TGTGCCAGCCAACGACAGGTCTGGAATGAGCAGTTCTTC	CASQRQVWNEQFF
TRBJ1-2	TRBV25-1	.	once	TGTGCCAGCAGTGAATTGGAGGGTGGCTATGGCTACACCTTC	CASSELEGGYGYTF
TRBJ1-2	TRBV10-3	.	.	TGTGCCATCAGGGCGGAACCGCCAAACTATGGCTACACCTTC	CAIRAEPPNYGYTF
TRBJ2-7	TRBV6-5	TRBD2	.	TGTGCCAGCAGTCCTCCGGGGACTAGTCCCTACGAGCAGTACTTC	CASSPPGTSPYEQYF
TRBJ1-5	TRBV28	.	once	TGTGCCAGCAGCCGGGACCGGAATCAGCCCCAGCATTTT	CASSRDRNQPQHF
TRBJ1-2	TRBV28	TRBD1	.	TGTGCCAGCAGTTTAAGGGGGACAGGTGAGGTCTATGGCTACACCTTC	CASSLRGTGEVYGYTF
TRBJ2-7	TRBV15	TRBD1	.	TGTGCCACCAGCAAGCAGAAGACAGGGTCCCTCTACGAGCAGTACTTC	CATSKQKTGSLYEQYF
TRBJ1-3	TRBV5-1	TRBD1	.	TGCGCCAGCAGTTTTACCGGGACAGGCTTCTCTGGAAACACCATATATTTT	CASSFTGTGFSGNTIYF
TRBJ2-7	TRBV18	.	.	TGTGCCAGCTCACCACTCCGCCGGAATACTTACGAGCAGTACTTC	CASSPLRRNTYEQYF
TRBJ1-3	TRBV11-3	.	.	TGTGCCAGCAGCGCAGGGGCGTACTCCGGAAACACCATATATTTT	CASSAGAYSGNTIYF
TRBJ2-7	TRBV4-1	.	.	TGCGCCAGCAGCTTCCGGGACCGGTCCTACGAGCAGTACTTC	CASSFRDRSYEQYF
TRBJ1-1	TRBV2	TRBD1	.	TGTGCCAGCAGGGGTCGACAGGGGGCGGAAGTAAAAGCTTTCTTT	CASRGRQGAEVKAFF
TRBJ1-1	TRBV27	TRBD1	.	TGTGCCAGCAGTTTCTCCGACAGGGCCACTGAAGCTTTCTTT	CASSFSDRATEAFF
TRBJ1-5	TRBV27	.	.	TGTGCCAGCAGTGTAGAGGACAATCAGCCCCAGCATTTT	CASSVEDNQPQHF
TRBJ2-3	TRBV14	.	.	TGTGCCAGCAGCCAAGAGGCGGGACATACGCAGTATTTT	CASSQEAGHTQYF
TRBJ2-1	TRBV6-2/TRBV6-3	TRBD1	.	TGTGCCAGCAGTTACTCAATTCCGGGACAGGGCACGAATGAGCAGTTCTTC	CASSYSIPGQGTNEQFF
TRBJ2-1	TRBV3-1/TRBV3-2	TRBD2	.	TGTGCCAGCAAACTAGCGGGGGGGCCGGAGTTCTTC	CASKLAGGPEFF
TRBJ2-1	TRBV5-1	TRBD2	once	TGCGCCAGCAGCAAACAGCTAGCGGGAGGTTACAATGAGCAGTTCTTC	CASSKQLAGGYNEQFF
TRBJ2-3	TRBV5-4	.	.	TGTGCCAGCAGCCGGGGGATCCCCCACACAGATACGCAGTATTTT	CASSRGIPHTDTQYF
TRBJ2-3	TRBV11-2	TRBD1	.	TGTGCCAGCAGCTCCCGGACAGGGATGCAGTATTTT	CASSSRTGMQYF